The 27 T cell receptor beta chains given below trace back to one sample, sequenced in a study of regulatory T cells in long-lasting Graves disease. iRepertoire HTBI primers and Arm-PCR of CDR3 regions built TCR beta libraries. Via MiXCR, TCRdb re-called the multiplex PCR reads, giving one row per CDR3 protein. Among around 480,000 distinct CDR3 sequences listed, more than 15% were seen once. Stated time point: newly diagnosed GD, antithyroid drugs for less than 3 months. PBMC RNA was the source of the TCR library. The data also belong to a second study, concerning T cells in Graves' hyperthyroidism and ophthalmopathy.

The source material was peripheral blood mononuclear cells (PBMCs), sampled at new diagnosis, from a patient treated with antithyroid drugs. These receptors came from a woman aged 40 to 65 with Graves disease.

V and J are TRBV5-5 and TRBJ2-7, with 12 bases fitting TRBD1. The CDR3 consists of 18 residues. In germline, CDR1 is SGHKS, CDR2 YYEKEE (reference sequence). V trimming: 4 bases; J trimming: 3 bases; junction bases outside the gene matches: 14. The chain's CDR3 is CASSAAGTGGRMGYEQYF. CDR3 nucleotides: TGTGCCAGCAGCGCGGCCGGGACAGGGGGCCGGATGGGCTACGAGCAGTACTTC.

This clonotype was recorded many times. DNA of the CDR3: TGTGCCAGCAGCCTAACTAGCGGGGGGTACAATGAGCAGTTCTTC. The encoded protein is CASSLTSGGYNEQFF. The chain joins TRBV7-9 to TRBJ2-1; 12 nucleotides line up with TRBD2. This CDR3 is built from 15 residues. Losses at the gene ends were 5 bases for V and 4 bases for J; bases not matched to a gene: 3. CDR1 is SEHNR, CDR2 FQNEAQ, per germline (reference sequence).

The rearrangement uses TRBV11-2 and TRBJ2-3; 7 nucleotides agree with TRBD2. Germline CDR1 is SGHAT and CDR2 is FQNNGV. V trimming: 8 bases; J trimming: 4 bases; junction bases outside the gene matches: 12. CDR3 length: 15 residues. DNA for the CDR3: TGTGCCAGCGCCTCCACCCGGGGGGACTCAGATACGCAGTATTTT. Translation: CASASTRGDSDTQYF. Based on the CDR3 plus reference TRBV11-2 and TRBJ2-3, the full variable domain is EAGVAQSPRYKIIEKRQSVAFWCNPISGHATLYWYQQILGQGPKLLIQFQNNGVVDDSQLPKDRFSAERLKGVDSTLKIQPAKLEDSAVYLCASASTRGDSDTQYFGPGTRLTVL.

This clonotype was seen a handful of times. The chain joins TRBV24-1 to TRBJ2-2; 8 bases are a match to TRBD2. The CDR3 loop spans 14 amino acids. The V gene's germline CDR1 is KGHDR and CDR2 SFDVKD. V dropped 7 bases and J dropped 4; count of bases not matched to a gene: 4. CDR3 bases: TGTGCCACCAGCGGGGGGGGAGGCACCGGGGAGCTGTTTTTT. Translation gives CATSGGGGTGELFF.

The gene calls are TRBV4-1 and TRBJ2-3; 8 bases fit TRBD2. The CDR3 is 21 amino acids. Unmatched junction bases numbered 23, after V lost 4 bases and J lost 2 bases. The germline CDR1 and CDR2 sequences are MGHRA and YSYEKL. CDR3 amino acids: CASSLPRWSSGAIGSTDTQYF. The CDR3, as DNA: TGCGCCAGCAGCCTCCCAAGATGGAGTAGCGGGGCTATCGGTTCCACAGATACGCAGTATTTT.

At least ten counts were recorded for this clonotype. The chain is built from TRBV12-3 or TRBV12-4 and TRBJ1-5, with D tentatively TRBD1 (5 bases). Trimming pared 2 bases from V and 6 bases from J, leaving 14 bases between. The CDR3 runs to 15 residues. CDR3: CASSLLGQGTQPQHF. DNA of the CDR3: TGTGCCAGCAGTTTATTAGGGCAGGGTACTCAGCCCCAGCATTTT.

This rearrangement joins TRBV3-1 to TRBJ2-4, with 8 bases fitting TRBD2. The CDR3 is 16 residues long. Germline values: CDR1 LGHDT, CDR2 YNNKEL (reference sequence). After removal of 4 bases from V and 3 bases from J, the junction contained 8 bases not matched to a gene. The CDR3 DNA follows: TGTGCCAGCAGCCGACGGGGGGGCCAGGGCAAAAACATTCAGTACTTC. Encoded protein: CASSRRGGQGKNIQYF.

This clonotype was seen ten or more times. CDR3 bases: TGTGCCAGCAGCTTCCGGGACAGGGGGCCTCAGAACACTGAAGCTTTCTTT. The encoded protein is CASSFRDRGPQNTEAFF. The chain couples TRBV3-1 to TRBJ1-1, with TRBD1 matching over 12 bases. Germline V gives CDR1 LGHDT, CDR2 YNNKEL (reference sequence). This CDR3 is 17 amino acids long. V was clipped by 5 bases and J by 1 base; unmatched bases: 8.

V is TRBV20-1 and J is TRBJ1-1; D uncertain. Trimming cost V 3 bases and J 1 base, with 12 bases left between them. The CDR3 loop spans 14 amino acids. Germline V gene sequence: CDR1 DFQATT, CDR2 SNEGSKA (reference sequence). DNA of the CDR3: TGCAGTGCTAGGAGCGGCGAGAAGAACACTGAAGCTTTCTTT. Its translation is CSARSGEKNTEAFF.

The chain uses TRBV30 and TRBJ2-2, with a tentative D call TRBD2 (6 bases). Trimming cost V 3 bases and J 2 bases, with 10 bases left between them. The CDR3 spans 14 residues. Looked up from germline, CDR1 is GTSNPN and CDR2 is SVGIG (reference sequence). In DNA form, the CDR3 reads TGTGCCTGGAGGGGGACTTTCAACACCGGGGAGCTGTTTTTT. It encodes CAWRGTFNTGELFF.

As DNA, the CDR3 is TGTGCCAGCAGCAACCGGGACAAGGTCCCCGGGGAGCTGTTTTTT. Amino acids: CASSNRDKVPGELFF. The genes are TRBV13 and TRBJ2-2; perhaps TRBD1 as D (6 bases). Deletions cut 5 bases from V and 6 bases from J, with 16 bases between. CDR1 is PRHDT, CDR2 FYEKMQ, per germline (reference sequence). The CDR3 has 15 amino acids.

This clonotype was recorded at least ten times. V usage is TRBV20-1 and J usage is TRBJ1-2; D not resolved. The CDR3 totals 11 residues. V lost 4 bases and J lost 6, with 9 bases in between. The germline V gene has CDR1 DFQATT and CDR2 SNEGSKA (reference sequence). Here the CDR3 DNA reads TGCAGTGCTAAAGCTCAGGATGGCTACACCTTC. It translates to CSAKAQDGYTF.

This clonotype was observed many times. This chain connects TRBV6-5 to TRBJ1-6; 8 nucleotides line up with TRBD1. Germline lookup yields CDR1 MNHEY and CDR2 SVGAGI. The V and J ends lost 2 bases and 6 bases, in that order; junction bases with no gene match: 9. The CDR3 is made up of 17 amino acids. CDR3: CASSYGLRGQGNSPLHF. In DNA, the CDR3 is TGTGCCAGCAGTTACGGACTACGTGGACAGGGTAATTCACCCCTCCACTTT.

This sequence joins TRBV2 and TRBJ2-1; D call uncertain. The germline V gene encodes CDR1 SNHLY and CDR2 FYNNEI. The V end lost 4 bases, the J end lost 6 bases, and 16 bases lay between the germline ends. The CDR3 is 15 amino acids. The CDR3 region has the DNA TGTGCCAGCAGTGTAACCTATATCCTCTCCAATGAGCAGTTCTTC. Residues: CASSVTYILSNEQFF.

This clonotype occurred a few times. The chain is built from TRBV12-3 or TRBV12-4 and TRBJ1-4, with D possibly TRBD1 on 6 matching bases. The CDR3 has 10 residues. V was shortened by 7 bases and J by 10 bases, with 7 bases between the two germline ends. For the CDR3, the DNA is TGTGCCAGCAAAGGGGGAAAACTGTTTTTT. It is translated as CASKGGKLFF.

This clonotype was picked up many times. The chain joins TRBV6-1 to TRBJ1-5, with TRBD1 matching over 7 bases. The junction had 10 bases not matched to a gene; V was cut back by 5 bases and J by 6 bases. This CDR3 is 15 amino acids long. Germline CDR1 MNHNS, CDR2 SASEGT. CDR3 sequence: CASSQRQGGSQPQHF. CDR3 coding DNA: TGTGCCAGCAGTCAAAGACAGGGTGGGAGTCAGCCCCAGCATTTT.

This clonotype was found many times. The CDR3 loop is CASSSGADPDTQYF. CDR3 nucleotides: TGTGCCAGCTCATCGGGGGCGGACCCAGATACGCAGTATTTT. The rearrangement joins TRBV12-3 or TRBV12-4 to TRBJ2-3; D possibly matches TRBD1 or TRBD2 (6 bases each). The length of the CDR3 is 14 residues. V gave up 8 bases and J gave up 4 bases, with 16 bases separating them.

This chain joins TRBV28 and TRBJ1-2; no clear D gene. The CDR3 is made up of 12 amino acids. Germline assignment: CDR1 MDHEN and CDR2 SYDVKM. Trimming removed 9 bases at V and 6 bases at J, with 14 bases between. CDR3 in DNA: TGTGCCAGTTTCGAGAGGAGGGATGGCTACACCTTC. Amino acids: CASFERRDGYTF.

This chain connects TRBV28 to TRBJ1-5; no firm D call. CDR1 and CDR2 (germline): MDHEN, SYDVKM. The CDR3 runs 10 residues. Trimming shortened V by 3 bases and J by 9 bases, and 3 bases separated the two germline ends. The DNA of the CDR3 is TGTGCCAGCAGTTTTAGGCCCCAGCATTTT. It yields the protein CASSFRPQHF.

This clonotype was seen at least ten times. The chain carries TRBV5-6 and TRBJ2-3; D gene ambiguous. This CDR3 region has 15 residues. The V end lost 2 bases, the J end lost 0 bases, and 10 bases lay between the germline ends. Germline CDR1 reads SGHDT; CDR2 reads YYEEEE. This CDR3 is CASSFRALSTDTQYF. CDR3 DNA sequence: TGTGCCAGCAGCTTTAGAGCCTTAAGCACAGATACGCAGTATTTT.

This clonotype has more than one count but fewer than ten. J is TRBJ2-7 and V is TRBV28; 11 bases line up with TRBD1. The germline V gene has CDR1 MDHEN and CDR2 SYDVKM. The CDR3 extends over 19 amino acids. V was pared by 3 bases and J by 0 bases, with 13 bases of the junction left unmatched. The CDR3 loop is CASSLTLEVGQGVSYEQYF. The CDR3 region has the DNA TGTGCCAGCAGTTTGACCCTCGAGGTGGGACAGGGGGTCTCCTACGAGCAGTACTTC.

This clonotype occurred a few times. The rearrangement joins TRBV5-4 to TRBJ2-1; D is ambiguous. The V gene's germline CDR1 is SGHNT and CDR2 YYREEE (reference sequence). Trimming stripped 2 bases from V and 8 bases from J, with 8 bases between. The CDR3 loop spans 12 amino acids. The CDR3 DNA reads TGTGCCAGCAGCTTCTGGGGTGATGAGCAGTTCTTC. Its translation is CASSFWGDEQFF.

In its sample, this clonotype was seen many times. The J gene is TRBJ2-1, the V gene TRBV28; 7 bases map to TRBD1. Looked up from germline, CDR1 is MDHEN and CDR2 is SYDVKM. CDR3 length equals 14 residues. V trimming: 2 bases; J trimming: 4 bases; junction bases outside the gene matches: 2. The CDR3 DNA follows: TGTGCCAGCAGTTTAGGACAGGTTTACAATGAGCAGTTCTTC. This codes for CASSLGQVYNEQFF.

This clonotype was counted many times. V is TRBV2 and J is TRBJ1-1, with unresolved D. The CDR3 is 13 amino acids. Trimming left V 6 bases short and J 1 base short, with 9 bases between. The germline V gene has CDR1 SNHLY and CDR2 FYNNEI. CDR3 sequence (DNA): TGTGCCAGCAGCGGGCAGAAGAACACTGAAGCTTTCTTT. This codes for CASSGQKNTEAFF.

The genes are TRBV7-8 and TRBJ2-1, with 11 positions matching TRBD2. Germline lookup yields CDR1 SGHVS and CDR2 FQNEAQ. This CDR3 has 16 amino acids. The junction had 5 bases not matched to a gene; V was cut back by 1 base and J by 6 bases. The CDR3 sequence is CASSLGGTSGFNEQFF. CDR3 nucleotide sequence: TGTGCCAGCAGCTTAGGTGGGACTAGCGGTTTCAATGAGCAGTTCTTC.

To note about this clonotype: This sequence may be a read error, since a much larger clone differs from it by one base. This chain links TRBV10-3 with TRBJ1-1; D unresolved. The CDR3 sequence is 13 residues long. Germline V gene data show CDR1 as ENHRY and CDR2 as SYGVKD. V gave up 3 bases and J gave up 6 bases, with 11 bases separating them. The CDR3 coding sequence is TGTGCCATCAGTGAAGGGTGGACCTCTGAAGCTTTCTTT. It translates to CAISEGWTSEAFF.

The table lists this clonotype with many counts. The V gene is TRBV7-8, the J gene TRBJ2-1; D is uncertain. V lost 3 bases and J lost 0, with 12 bases in between. The CDR3 consists of 16 residues. CDR1 and CDR2 from the germline V gene are SGHVS and FQNEAQ. The CDR3 loop reads CASSFQTESSYNEQFF. Written as DNA, the CDR3 is TGTGCCAGCAGCTTCCAAACTGAGAGCTCCTACAATGAGCAGTTCTTC.